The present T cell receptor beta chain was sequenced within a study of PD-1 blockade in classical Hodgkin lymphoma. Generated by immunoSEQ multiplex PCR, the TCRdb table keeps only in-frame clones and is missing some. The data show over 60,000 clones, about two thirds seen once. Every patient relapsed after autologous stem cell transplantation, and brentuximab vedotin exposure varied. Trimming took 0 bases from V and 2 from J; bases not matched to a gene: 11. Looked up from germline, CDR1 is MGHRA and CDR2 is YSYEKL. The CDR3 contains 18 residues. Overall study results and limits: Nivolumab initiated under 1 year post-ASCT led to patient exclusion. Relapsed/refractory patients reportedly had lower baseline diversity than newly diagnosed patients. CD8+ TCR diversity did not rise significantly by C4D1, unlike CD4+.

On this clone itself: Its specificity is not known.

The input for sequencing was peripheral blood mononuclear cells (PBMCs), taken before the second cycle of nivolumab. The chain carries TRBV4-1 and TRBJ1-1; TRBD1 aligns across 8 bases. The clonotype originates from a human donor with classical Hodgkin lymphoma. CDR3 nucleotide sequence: TGCGCCAGCAGCCAAGATCTGGCAGGGGGCGCGGGAAACACTGAAGCTTTCTTT. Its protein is CASSQDLAGGAGNTEAFF.